This T cell receptor beta chain was obtained from a study of post-analysis software for immune sequencing data. As for the study in general: The disease courses spanned relapsing-remitting, secondary progressive and progressive-relapsing forms of multiple sclerosis. Study-level findings and limits: Significantly lower normalized Chao1 diversity was found in patients with multiple sclerosis relative to controls. Those samples that were prepared in the same batch co-clustered strongly by F measure. Elevated frequency relative to controls characterized about 5 TRBV segments in patients, TRBV5-6, TRBV5-1 and TRBV20-1 among them.

CDR1 SGHAT and CDR2 FQNNGV come from the germline V gene. V was pared by 6 bases and J by 3 bases, with 9 bases between. The CDR3 is made up of 13 amino acids. Prepared libraries of TCR beta cDNA carried unique molecular identifiers. Each CDR3 protein is one row after TCRdb ran MiXCR on the PCR reads. The sample holds 380,000 or so distinct CDR3 sequences, roughly 35% seen once. Worth noting for this clonotype: The target antigen is unknown.

The rearrangement joins TRBV11-2 to TRBJ2-4; either TRBD1 or TRBD2 may supply D (5 bases each). This sequence originates from a girl aged 10-17 years with multiple sclerosis. Sequencing was performed on blood. CDR3 region: CASRGDGKNIQYF. In nucleotides, the CDR3 is TGTGCCAGCAGGGGGGATGGCAAAAACATTCAGTACTTC. The full variable domain, in which reference TRBV11-2 and TRBJ2-4 provide the parts outside the CDR3, is EAGVAQSPRYKIIEKRQSVAFWCNPISGHATLYWYQQILGQGPKLLIQFQNNGVVDDSQLPKDRFSAERLKGVDSTLKIQPAKLEDSAVYLCASRGDGKNIQYFGAGTRLSVL.